The next 17 T cell receptor beta chains were all read from a single sample in a study of OX40 agonist ivuxolimab in advanced cancers. The table came from immunoSEQ multiplex PCR; TCRdb's copy has only in-frame clones and leaves some out. Of about 72,000 clones listed, around 92% are singletons. The source was CD4+ or CD8+ T cells sorted from blood, collected in a trial of the OX40 agonist ivuxolimab. These receptors came from an adult with an advanced solid tumor such as melanoma, head and neck, liver or kidney cancer.

V and J are TRBV5-1 and TRBJ1-1; D gene ambiguous. V was cut by 4 bases and J by 0 bases, with 10 bases left in between. The CDR3 covers 14 residues. Germline values: CDR1 SGHRS, CDR2 YFSETQ. The CDR3 protein is CASSDGGLNTEAFF. In nucleotides, the CDR3 is TGCGCCAGCAGCGACGGAGGACTGAACACTGAAGCTTTCTTT. Full variable domain (missing parts from reference TRBV5-1 and TRBJ1-1): KAGVTQTPRYLIKTRGQQVTLSCSPISGHRSVSWYQQTPGQGLQFLFEYFSETQRNKGNFPGRFSGRQFSNSRSEMNVSTLELGDSALYLCASSDGGLNTEAFFGQGTRLTVV.

The V and J genes are TRBV4-1 and TRBJ2-5, with D unresolved. Matching the DNA end better, TRBJ2-7 makes the J call doubtful. Germline V gene sequence: CDR1 MGHRA, CDR2 YSYEKL. The CDR3 runs to 14 residues. The CDR3: CASSQGGLPYEQYF. In nucleotides, the CDR3 is TGCGCCAGCAGCCAAGGAGGTTTACCCTACGAGCAGTACTTC.

The chain carries TRBV14 and TRBJ1-1; the D is unclear. V gave up 2 bases and J gave up 2 bases, with 6 bases separating them. CDR3 size: 13 residues. Germline V gives CDR1 SGHDN, CDR2 FVKESK. The CDR3 reads CASSQQYNTEAFF. CDR3 bases: TGTGCCAGCAGCCAACAATATAACACTGAAGCTTTCTTT.

The gene calls are TRBV19 and TRBJ1-3; D perhaps matches TRBD1 (6 bases). The germline V gene has CDR1 LNHDA and CDR2 SQIVND (reference sequence). The ends were cut back, 9 bases at V and 0 bases at J, with 12 bases in the middle. The CDR3 extends over 14 amino acids. CDR3 in amino acids: CASQTGPSGNTIYF. The CDR3 DNA reads as TGTGCCAGCCAGACAGGCCCCTCTGGAAACACCATATATTTT.

V gene TRBV6-6 combines with J gene TRBJ2-5; perhaps TRBD1 as D (5 bases). With 2 bases removed from V and 5 bases from J, the gap between germline ends came to 9 bases. The V gene's germline CDR1 is MNHNY and CDR2 SVGAGI (reference sequence). The CDR3 runs 13 residues. DNA for the CDR3: TGTGCCAGCAGTTACGTACCAGGGGAGACCCAGTACTTC. This translates into CASSYVPGETQYF.

This chain uses TRBV19 with TRBJ2-5; D unresolved. CDR3 length: 9 residues. The germline gives CDR1 LNHDA, CDR2 SQIVND (reference sequence). The V end was cut by 7 bases, the J end by 5 bases, with 2 bases between. The CDR3 DNA is TGTGCCAGTACGGAGACCCAGTACTTC. This encodes CASTETQYF.

This sequence joins TRBV7-9 and TRBJ2-3; tentative D call: TRBD2 (6 bases). The germline V gene has CDR1 SEHNR and CDR2 FQNEAQ (reference sequence). The CDR3 is 16 residues long. V was shortened by 4 bases and J by 5 bases, with 19 bases between the two germline ends. CDR3 in amino acids: CASSSRTGEWVDTQYF. CDR3 DNA sequence: TGTGCCAGCAGCTCCCGGACGGGGGAGTGGGTAGATACGCAGTATTTT.

J is TRBJ1-2 and V is TRBV28; 8 bases match TRBD1. After removal of 8 bases from V and 8 bases from J, the junction contained 7 bases not matched to a gene. The CDR3 extends over 12 amino acids. Germline CDR1 and CDR2: MDHEN and SYDVKM. The CDR3 sequence: CASPRQGRGYTF. In nucleotides, the CDR3 is TGTGCCAGCCCCAGACAGGGGAGAGGCTACACCTTC.

A single count supports this clone. V is TRBV5-5 and J is TRBJ1-1, with 7 bases fitting TRBD1. J gave up 1 base and V 9 bases, and 6 bases lay outside the gene matches. CDR1 SGHKS and CDR2 YYEKEE come from the germline V gene (reference sequence). The CDR3 loop spans 13 amino acids. The CDR3 protein is CANSRTGNTEAFF. CDR3 nucleotide sequence: TGTGCCAATTCCCGGACAGGGAACACTGAAGCTTTCTTT.

The chain joins TRBV5-1 to TRBJ1-3; D remains unclear. This CDR3 region has 14 residues. Trimming removed 4 bases at V and 4 bases at J, with 12 bases between. Germline V gene lookup returns CDR1 SGHRS and CDR2 YFSETQ. The CDR3 DNA reads TGCGCCAGCAGCACCGCGGGTGCAGGAAACACCATATATTTT. This codes for CASSTAGAGNTIYF.

CDR3 sequence (DNA): TGTGCCTGGGGAGTGAACACTGAAGCTTTCTTT. Translation gives CAWGVNTEAFF. V usage is TRBV30 and J usage is TRBJ1-1, with no clear D. V shed 5 bases and J shed 0 bases, with 4 bases lying between them. Germline V gene data show CDR1 as GTSNPN and CDR2 as SVGIG (reference sequence). The CDR3 loop spans 11 amino acids. The variable domain in full, completed from reference TRBV30 and TRBJ1-1, reads SQTIHQWPATLVQPVGSPLSLECTVEGTSNPNLYWYRQAAGRGLQLLFYSVGIGQISSEVPQNLSASRPQDRQFILSSKKLLLSDSGFYLCAWGVNTEAFFGQGTRLTVV.

This clone has a single count. The chain couples TRBV29-1 to TRBJ2-1; D possibly corresponds to TRBD2 (5 bases). Germline CDR1 is SQVTM and CDR2 is ANQGSEA. The CDR3 loop spans 15 amino acids. Trimming pared 6 bases from V and 0 bases from J, leaving 15 bases between. CDR3 sequence (DNA): TGCAGCGTCGTTCCTAGCATCGGCTCCTACAATGAGCAGTTCTTC. This gives the protein CSVVPSIGSYNEQFF.

V is TRBV2 and J is TRBJ1-1, with TRBD1 identical over 8 bases. The CDR3 length is 15 residues. Germline trimming cut 1 base from V and 2 bases from J; bases unmatched to any gene: 3. Per germline, CDR1 SNHLY and CDR2 FYNNEI. The CDR3, as DNA: TGTGCCAGCAGTGAAGGGACAGGGATTAACACTGAAGCTTTCTTT. Translating it yields CASSEGTGINTEAFF.

On this clone itself: Other DNA sequences of this sample code for an identical CDR3. The V and J genes are TRBV5-1 and TRBJ1-2; D possibly corresponds to TRBD1 (6 bases). Trimming cost V 3 bases and J 8 bases, with 17 bases left between them. CDR1 is SGHRS, CDR2 YFSETQ, per germline. The CDR3 length is 14 residues. CDR3 DNA sequence: TGCGCCAGCAGCTCCCGGGGGGGCCCGGGAGGCTACACCTTC. Its translation: CASSSRGGPGGYTF. The full variable domain, its missing parts supplied by reference TRBV5-1 and TRBJ1-2, is KAGVTQTPRYLIKTRGQQVTLSCSPISGHRSVSWYQQTPGQGLQFLFEYFSETQRNKGNFPGRFSGRQFSNSRSEMNVSTLELGDSALYLCASSSRGGPGGYTFGSGTRLTVV.

V and J are TRBV2 and TRBJ1-6; 10 positions agree with TRBD1. The CDR3 has 16 residues. Germline loops: CDR1 SNHLY, CDR2 FYNNEI. J gave up 1 base and V 5 bases, and 2 bases lay outside the gene matches. In nucleotides, the CDR3 is TGTGCCAGCAGTAGGGACAGGGGTTCCTATAATTCACCCCTCCACTTT. Encoded protein: CASSRDRGSYNSPLHF.

The gene calls are TRBV5-6 and TRBJ2-7; unclear D gene. The V gene's germline CDR1 is SGHDT and CDR2 YYEEEE. This CDR3 has 15 residues. Trimming removed 2 bases from V and 1 base from J, with 13 bases in between. CDR3 sequence: CASSFPPGHSYEQYF. The CDR3 bases are TGTGCCAGCAGCTTCCCCCCGGGCCATTCCTACGAGCAGTACTTC.

The chain has TRBV10-3 and TRBJ1-3, with 7 nucleotides matching TRBD1. J lost 3 bases, V lost 7 bases, and 6 bases had no gene match. In germline, CDR1 is ENHRY, CDR2 SYGVKD. This CDR3 is built from 14 residues. The CDR3 is CAITPGGSGNTIYF. The CDR3 DNA reads TGTGCCATCACCCCAGGGGGAAGTGGAAACACCATATATTTT.